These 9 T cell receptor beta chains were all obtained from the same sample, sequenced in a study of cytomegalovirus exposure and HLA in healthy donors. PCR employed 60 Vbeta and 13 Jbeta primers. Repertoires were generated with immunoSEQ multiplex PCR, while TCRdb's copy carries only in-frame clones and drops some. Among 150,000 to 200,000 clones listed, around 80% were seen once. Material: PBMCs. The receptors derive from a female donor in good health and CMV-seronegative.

The CDR3 is CASSLGTSGGAAGELFF. CDR3 coding DNA: TGTGCCAGCAGTCTCGGGACTAGCGGGGGGGCCGCCGGGGAGCTGTTTTTT. The chain employs TRBV27 and TRBJ2-2, with TRBD2 matching over 16 bases. CDR1 is MNHEY, CDR2 SMNVEV, per germline (reference sequence). The CDR3 is made up of 17 amino acids. With V trimmed by 5 bases and J by 6 bases, 6 bases remained unmatched.

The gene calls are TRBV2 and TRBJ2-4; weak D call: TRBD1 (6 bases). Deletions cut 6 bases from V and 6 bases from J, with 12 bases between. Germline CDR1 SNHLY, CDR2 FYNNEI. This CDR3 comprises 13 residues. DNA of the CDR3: TGTGCCAGCAGAAGTCAGGGGCTAAACATTCAGTACTTC. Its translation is CASRSQGLNIQYF.

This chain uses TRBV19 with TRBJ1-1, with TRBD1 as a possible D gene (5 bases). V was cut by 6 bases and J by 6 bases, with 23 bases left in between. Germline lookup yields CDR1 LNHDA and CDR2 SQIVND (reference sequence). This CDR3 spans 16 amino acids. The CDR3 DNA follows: TGTGCCAGTAGGATTGGGCAGGGTATCTTAAATCCTGAAGCTTTCTTT. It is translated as CASRIGQGILNPEAFF.

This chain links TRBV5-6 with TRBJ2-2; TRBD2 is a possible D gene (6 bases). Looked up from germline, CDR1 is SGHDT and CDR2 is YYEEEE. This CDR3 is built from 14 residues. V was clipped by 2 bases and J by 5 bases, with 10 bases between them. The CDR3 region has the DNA TGTGCCAGCAGCTTATTTGCGGGGACCGGGGAGCTGTTTTTT. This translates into CASSLFAGTGELFF. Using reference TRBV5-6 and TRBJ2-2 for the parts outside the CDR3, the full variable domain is DAGVTQSPTHLIKTRGQQVTLRCSPKSGHDTVSWYQQALGQGPQFIFQYYEEEERQRGNFPDRFSGHQFPNYSSELNVNALLLGDSALYLCASSLFAGTGELFFGEGSRLTVL.

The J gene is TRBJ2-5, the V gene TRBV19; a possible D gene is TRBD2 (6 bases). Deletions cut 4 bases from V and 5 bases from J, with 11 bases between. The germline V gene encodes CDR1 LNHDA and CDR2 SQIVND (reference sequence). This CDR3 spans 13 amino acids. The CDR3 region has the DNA TGTGCCAGTAGTAGCCAGGGAGGCGAGACCCAGTACTTC. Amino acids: CASSSQGGETQYF. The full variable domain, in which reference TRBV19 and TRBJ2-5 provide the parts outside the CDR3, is DGGITQSPKYLFRKEGQNVTLSCEQNLNHDAMYWYRQDPGQGLRLIYYSQIVNDFQKGDIAEGYSVSREKKESFPLTVTSAQKNPTAFYLCASSSQGGETQYFGPGTRLLVL.

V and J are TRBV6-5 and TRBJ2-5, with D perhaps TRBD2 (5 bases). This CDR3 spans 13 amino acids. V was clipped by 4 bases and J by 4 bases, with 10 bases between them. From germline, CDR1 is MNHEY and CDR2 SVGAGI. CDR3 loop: CASSSRETETQYF. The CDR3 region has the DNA TGTGCCAGCAGTTCCCGGGAAACAGAGACCCAGTACTTC.

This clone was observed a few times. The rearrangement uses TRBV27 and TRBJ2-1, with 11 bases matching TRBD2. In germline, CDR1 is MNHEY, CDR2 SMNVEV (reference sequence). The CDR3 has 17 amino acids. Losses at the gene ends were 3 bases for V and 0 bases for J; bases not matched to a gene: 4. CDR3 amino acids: CASSFLSGRGSYNEQFF. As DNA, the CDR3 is TGTGCCAGCAGTTTCCTTAGCGGGAGGGGCTCCTACAATGAGCAGTTCTTC.

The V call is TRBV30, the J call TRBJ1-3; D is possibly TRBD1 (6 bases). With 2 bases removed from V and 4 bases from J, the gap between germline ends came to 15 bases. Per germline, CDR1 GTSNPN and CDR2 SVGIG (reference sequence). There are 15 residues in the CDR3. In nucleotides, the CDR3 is TGTGCCTGGAGTTCAGGGGCGCGGTACGGAAACACCATATATTTT. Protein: CAWSSGARYGNTIYF.

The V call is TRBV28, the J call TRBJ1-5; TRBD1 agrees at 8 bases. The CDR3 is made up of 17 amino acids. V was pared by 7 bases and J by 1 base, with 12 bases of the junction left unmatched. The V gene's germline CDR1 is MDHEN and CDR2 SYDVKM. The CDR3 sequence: CASNPLPGTGSNQPQHF. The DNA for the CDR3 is TGTGCCAGCAACCCCCTTCCAGGGACAGGAAGCAATCAGCCCCAGCATTTT.